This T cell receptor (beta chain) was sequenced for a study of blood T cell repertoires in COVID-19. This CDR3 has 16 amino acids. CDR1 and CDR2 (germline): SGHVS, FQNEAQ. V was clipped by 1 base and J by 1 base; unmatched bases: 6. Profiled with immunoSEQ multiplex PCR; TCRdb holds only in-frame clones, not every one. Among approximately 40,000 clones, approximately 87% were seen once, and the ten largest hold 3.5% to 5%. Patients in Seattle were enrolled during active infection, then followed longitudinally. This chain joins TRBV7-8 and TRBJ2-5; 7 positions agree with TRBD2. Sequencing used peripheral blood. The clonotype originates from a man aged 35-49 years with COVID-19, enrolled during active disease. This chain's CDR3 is CASSLGLAEFQETQYF. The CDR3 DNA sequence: TGTGCCAGCAGCTTAGGGCTAGCGGAATTCCAAGAGACCCAGTACTTC.